This TCR beta chain was sequenced in a study of shared clonotypes between healthy human individuals. This clone was seen only a few times. The sample has other DNA sequences that encode this CDR3 too. Clones were read by immunoSEQ multiplex PCR, and TCRdb kept only the in-frame ones, dropping some. The sample has some 2,400,000 clones; nearly 97% are singletons. V gave up 0 bases and J gave up 1 base, with 5 bases separating them. The CDR3 consists of 14 residues. Germline V gene data show CDR1 as SGHRS and CDR2 as YFSETQ. This TCR came from a man aged 18 to 30 in good health. The sequencing input was naive CD4+ T cells sorted from blood. Subset denoted: CD45RA+ positively selected. The chain couples TRBV5-1 to TRBJ1-3; the D is unclear. This CDR3 reads CASSLGGSGNTIYF. DNA of the CDR3: TGCGCCAGCAGCTTGGGGGGATCTGGAAACACCATATATTTT.